This T cell receptor (beta chain) was captured by sequencing in a study of T-cell memory formation after mild COVID-19. This clonotype appeared many times. Its antigen is as yet unknown. MiXCR was run by TCRdb on the 5' RACE reads, yielding one entry per CDR3 protein. The sample includes some 150,000 distinct CDR3 sequences, roughly 6.2% of them seen just once. Study results and caveats: Contracting clones from day 15 to 85 showed balanced CD4/CD8; later expanders favored CD4+.

Germline CDR1 is DFQATT and CDR2 is SNEGSKA (reference sequence). J lost 9 bases, V lost 6 bases, and 8 bases had no gene match. This CDR3 is 12 amino acids long. What was sequenced was PBMCs or a T cell subset sorted from them (not recorded which). The V gene is TRBV20-1, the J gene TRBJ2-1, with 7 positions matching TRBD1. This receptor was taken from an adult woman who had mild COVID-19 (a few samples of this study predate the infection). Cell type and time point are not known. The CDR3 region is CSAPSRGIEQFF. The CDR3 DNA sequence: TGCAGTGCCCCTAGCAGGGGGATTGAGCAGTTCTTC.